This T cell receptor (beta chain) came from a study of control samples from healthy donors and cancer patients. Only in-frame clones appear in the TCRdb table, and some are missing; sequencing was by immunoSEQ multiplex PCR. Among about 80,000 clones listed, roughly nine tenths were seen once. The receptor was isolated from a woman in her sixties or seventies in good health. The sequenced sample consisted of blood.

CDR3 nucleotide sequence: TGTGCCAGCAGTAGGGACAGGGGGTCTGAAGCTTTCTTT. Translation gives CASSRDRGSEAFF. The J gene is TRBJ1-1, the V gene TRBV6-6, with TRBD1 identical over 11 bases. The CDR3 has 13 amino acids. Germline V gene sequence: CDR1 MNHNY, CDR2 SVGAGI (reference sequence). V was clipped by 5 bases and J by 6 bases; unmatched bases: 2.